Detailed here is one T cell receptor beta chain. Its target is not known. PCR used 60 Vbeta primers and 13 Jbeta primers. Data came from immunoSEQ multiplex PCR; TCRdb stores just in-frame clones and leaves some out. The specimen's table records some 130,000 clones. The data are from a study of cytomegalovirus exposure and HLA in healthy donors. In the study overall: The study placed about 86% of its 398 genotyped donors in the Caucasian-associated ancestry cluster. General study results and limits: Most TCR sequences were seen very rarely across donors, but some public TCRs occurred in many. The study carried out a later analysis of TCR beta sequences. It associated 15,000 to 20,000 of them with specific HLA alleles at a false discovery rate of 0.05. Within the data, a cluster of highly shared sequence variants was likely a sequencing artifact.

The CDR3 is made up of 15 amino acids. Germline lookup yields CDR1 SGHRS and CDR2 YFSETQ. V shed 1 base and J shed 4 bases, with 11 bases lying between them. This clonotype originated in a woman aged 60-75 years in good health and CMV-seronegative. Material for sequencing was PBMCs. The V gene is TRBV5-1, the J gene TRBJ2-2; a weak D match, TRBD2 (5 bases). The CDR3 reads CASSLMASGTGELFF. In DNA form, the CDR3 reads TGCGCCAGCAGCTTGATGGCGAGCGGCACCGGGGAGCTGTTTTTT. Using reference TRBV5-1 and TRBJ2-2 for the parts outside the CDR3, the full variable domain is KAGVTQTPRYLIKTRGQQVTLSCSPISGHRSVSWYQQTPGQGLQFLFEYFSETQRNKGNFPGRFSGRQFSNSRSEMNVSTLELGDSALYLCASSLMASGTGELFFGEGSRLTVL.